This T cell receptor beta chain was sequenced in a study of lymphopenia after photon versus proton radiotherapy. The study, taken as a whole, reports: After the lymphocyte nadir, photon-treated repertoires showed oligoclonal expansion, especially of CD8+ Temra cells. Proton therapy kept repertoires fairly stable, unlike photons, which gained effector/memory cells. Only patients who died were analyzed for survival; proton advantage is unproven.

This clone has more than one count but fewer than ten. Its antigen remains unknown. The repertoire was sequenced with immunoSEQ multiplex PCR; TCRdb's copy has only in-frame clones and lacks some. The table shows 55,000 to 75,000 clones, with under 95% occurring only once. This CDR3 contains 12 residues. V lost 2 bases and J 8 bases, leaving 9 bases between the germline ends. Germline V gene sequence: CDR1 MNHEY, CDR2 SVGAGI. This receptor was identified in a woman in her 70s with pancreatic cancer. Sequenced here: peripheral blood, sampled from a patient treated with photon-based radiotherapy. This sequence joins TRBV6-5 and TRBJ1-2; TRBD1 might be the D (6 bases). CDR3 residues: CASSYGGRGYTF. The CDR3, as DNA: TGTGCCAGCAGTTACGGGGGGCGCGGCTACACCTTC.